One and the same sample provided the 14 T cell receptor beta chains below, sequenced in a study of technical replicates of blood from a few donors. Produced via immunoSEQ multiplex PCR; TCRdb's table is partial and in-frame only. The table records tens of thousands of clones, roughly 90% of them present only once. Sequencing was performed on T cells isolated from PBMCs. These receptor sequences come from a human donor in good health.

The rearrangement joins TRBV7-7 to TRBJ2-5, with 7 bases aligning to TRBD2. V gave up 4 bases and J gave up 3 bases; unmatched junction bases: 2. This CDR3 region has 13 residues. The germline gives CDR1 SSHAT, CDR2 FNYEAQ (reference sequence). CDR3 coding DNA: TGTGCCAGCAGCTCAGGACTAGAAGAGACCCAGTACTTC. Its translation: CASSSGLEETQYF.

The CDR3 here is CASSSSGSPYNEQFF. The DNA of the CDR3 is TGTGCCAGCAGCAGTAGCGGGAGCCCCTACAATGAGCAGTTCTTC. V usage is TRBV7-8 and J usage is TRBJ2-1; 9 bases agree with TRBD2. J lost 2 bases, V lost 5 bases, and 4 bases had no gene match. The CDR3 runs 15 residues. Germline V gives CDR1 SGHVS, CDR2 FQNEAQ.

The chain joins TRBV6-1 to TRBJ2-7; 11 positions match TRBD2. The trim removed 2 bases at V and 6 bases at J, leaving 9 bases unmatched. Germline V gene lookup returns CDR1 MNHNS and CDR2 SASEGT. The CDR3 sequence is 16 residues long. The CDR3 region is CASSESTSGRRGEQYF. CDR3 sequence (DNA): TGTGCCAGCAGTGAAAGCACTAGCGGGAGACGTGGCGAGCAGTACTTC.

J is TRBJ1-5 and V is TRBV28, with TRBD1 as a possible D gene (5 bases). Per the germline V gene, CDR1 is MDHEN and CDR2 is SYDVKM. V was trimmed by 6 bases and J by 2 bases, leaving 11 bases between them. This CDR3 region has 14 residues. The CDR3, as DNA: TGTGCCAGCAGCCTGACAGAACGCAATCAGCCCCAGCATTTT. Protein sequence: CASSLTERNQPQHF. Together with reference TRBV28 and TRBJ1-5, the CDR3 gives the full variable domain: DVKVTQSSRYLVKRTGEKVFLECVQDMDHENMFWYRQDPGLGLRLIYFSYDVKMKEKGDIPEGYSVSREKKERFSLILESASTNQTSMYLCASSLTERNQPQHFGDGTRLSIL.

The genes are TRBV29-1 and TRBJ2-1, with TRBD2 matching 7 bases. Trimming took 1 base from V and 15 from J; bases not matched to a gene: 6. Germline lookup yields CDR1 SQVTM and CDR2 ANQGSEA. The CDR3 consists of 11 residues. CDR3 nucleotide sequence: TGCAGCGTTGAAGCGGGGGGTGTTCGGTTCTTC. It encodes CSVEAGGVRFF.

CDR3 in amino acids: CASSPASDTGELFF. The DNA for the CDR3 is TGTGCCAGCAGCCCCGCTAGCGACACCGGGGAGCTGTTTTTT. This chain links TRBV5-5 with TRBJ2-2, with D possibly matching TRBD2 (6 bases). This CDR3 is built from 14 residues. Germline CDR1 SGHKS, CDR2 YYEKEE (reference sequence). V lost 4 bases and J 3 bases, leaving 10 bases between the germline ends.

The V and J genes are TRBV19 and TRBJ1-1; 8 positions match TRBD1. Trimming took 3 bases from V and 1 from J; bases not matched to a gene: 4. The length of the CDR3 is 15 residues. The germline CDR1 and CDR2 sequences are LNHDA and SQIVND (reference sequence). CDR3 region: CASSMAGTGNTEAFF. The CDR3 DNA sequence: TGTGCCAGTAGTATGGCGGGGACAGGGAACACTGAAGCTTTCTTT.

The chain is built from TRBV14 and TRBJ2-2; possibly TRBD2 for D (6 bases). CDR1 is SGHDN and CDR2 is FVKESK in the germline V gene. The CDR3 is made up of 18 amino acids. The V and J ends lost 7 bases and 0 bases respectively, with 21 bases between them. CDR3 nucleotides: TGTGCCAGCACCTACGCGACCGGGACTCTCTCGAACACCGGGGAGCTGTTTTTT. This sequence encodes CASTYATGTLSNTGELFF.

The V and J genes are TRBV27 and TRBJ1-1, with D hard to call. Trimming left V 5 bases short and J 1 base short, with 14 bases between. Germline CDR1 reads MNHEY; CDR2 reads SMNVEV (reference sequence). This CDR3 region has 15 residues. The CDR3, as DNA: TGTGCCAGCAGTCCCGCGGGCGCCTCGAACACTGAAGCTTTCTTT. Amino acid sequence: CASSPAGASNTEAFF.

The genes are TRBV7-2 and TRBJ2-1; 7 positions match TRBD1. CDR3 size: 13 residues. V was pared by 6 bases and J by 9 bases, with 8 bases of the junction left unmatched. Germline loops: CDR1 SGHTA, CDR2 FQGNSA. The CDR3 protein is CASSLYRGSEQFF. Written as DNA, the CDR3 is TGTGCCAGCAGTCTATACAGGGGAAGTGAGCAGTTCTTC.

This clone has just one count. The rearrangement uses TRBV2 and TRBJ1-2; TRBD1 aligns across 9 bases. J gave up 1 base and V 5 bases, and 8 bases lay outside the gene matches. This CDR3 spans 16 amino acids. CDR1 is SNHLY, CDR2 FYNNEI, per germline. CDR3 sequence: CASSPGQGFFNYGYTF. The DNA for the CDR3 is TGTGCCAGCAGTCCGGGACAGGGCTTCTTTAACTATGGCTACACCTTC.

The chain joins TRBV10-2 to TRBJ2-1, with 8 bases aligning to TRBD2. V shed 7 bases and J 9 bases; nucleotides not matched to a gene: 14. The CDR3 is 15 residues long. Germline V CDR1 and CDR2: WSHSY, SAAADI. CDR3 sequence (DNA): TGCGCCAGCACCGACGTTAGCGGGATTAGTGGTGAGCAGTTCTTC. Translated, it gives CASTDVSGISGEQFF.

J is TRBJ1-5 and V is TRBV11-2; unclear D gene. Germline CDR1 and CDR2: SGHAT and FQNNGV. The germline V and J ends were trimmed by 3 bases and 4 bases, with 7 bases remaining between them. The CDR3 spans 13 residues. The CDR3 loop is CASSFNLNQPQHF. In DNA, the CDR3 is TGTGCCAGCAGCTTCAACTTAAATCAGCCCCAGCATTTT.

The chain employs TRBV5-6 and TRBJ2-7, with D unclear. CDR3 length: 15 residues. Deletions cut 3 bases from V and 2 bases from J, with 15 bases between. CDR1 SGHDT and CDR2 YYEEEE come from the germline V gene. In DNA, the CDR3 is TGTGCCAGCAGCTCGCTTAAAAAGAGAGCCTACGAGCAGTACTTC. Its translation is CASSSLKKRAYEQYF.